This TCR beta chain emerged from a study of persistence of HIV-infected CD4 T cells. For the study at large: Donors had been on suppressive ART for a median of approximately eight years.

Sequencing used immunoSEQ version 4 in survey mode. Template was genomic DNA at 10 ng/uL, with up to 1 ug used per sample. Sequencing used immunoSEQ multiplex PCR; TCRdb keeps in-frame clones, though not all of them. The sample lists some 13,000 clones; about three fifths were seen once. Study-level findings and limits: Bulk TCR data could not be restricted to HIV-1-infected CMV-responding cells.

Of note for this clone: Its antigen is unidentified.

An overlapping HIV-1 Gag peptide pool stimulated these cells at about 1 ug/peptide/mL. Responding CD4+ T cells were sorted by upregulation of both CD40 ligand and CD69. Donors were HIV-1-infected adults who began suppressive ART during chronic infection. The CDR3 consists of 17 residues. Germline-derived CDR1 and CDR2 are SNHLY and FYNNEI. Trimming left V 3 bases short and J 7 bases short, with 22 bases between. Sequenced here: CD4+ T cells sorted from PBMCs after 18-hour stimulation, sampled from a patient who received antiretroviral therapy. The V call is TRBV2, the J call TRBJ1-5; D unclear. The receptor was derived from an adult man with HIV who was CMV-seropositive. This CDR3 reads CASSDGPMYPPGQPQHF. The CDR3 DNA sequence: TGTGCCAGCAGTGACGGTCCGATGTATCCTCCCGGCCAGCCCCAGCATTTT.